This record looks at one TCR beta chain sequence and its context. Its specificity is unknown. The data belong to a study of CD8+ T cells in alopecia areata. Study-wide results and caveats: Tofacitinib produced a significant decrease in scalp clonality and in expanded CD8+ clones among the top 100.

The treatment is: oral pan-JAK inhibitor, 5-10 mg twice daily. This CDR3 comprises 15 residues. V gave up 3 bases and J gave up 5 bases, with 11 bases separating them. Germline-derived CDR1 and CDR2 are SEHNR and FQNEAQ (reference sequence). In each case, RNA was isolated and then reverse transcribed into cDNA as the sequencing template. Sequenced by immunoSEQ multiplex PCR; TCRdb stores in-frame clones only, minus some. The sample yields about 200,000 clones, about three fifths seen once. The chain has TRBV7-9 and TRBJ1-6; D might be TRBD1 (5 bases). The clonotype was recovered from a human donor with alopecia areata. The specimen comprised CD4+ T cells sorted from blood, sampled at week 24, from a patient treated with tofacitinib. CDR3 coding DNA: TGTGCCAGCAGCTTTCAGGGACTCGATAATTCACCCCTCCACTTT. It yields the protein CASSFQGLDNSPLHF.